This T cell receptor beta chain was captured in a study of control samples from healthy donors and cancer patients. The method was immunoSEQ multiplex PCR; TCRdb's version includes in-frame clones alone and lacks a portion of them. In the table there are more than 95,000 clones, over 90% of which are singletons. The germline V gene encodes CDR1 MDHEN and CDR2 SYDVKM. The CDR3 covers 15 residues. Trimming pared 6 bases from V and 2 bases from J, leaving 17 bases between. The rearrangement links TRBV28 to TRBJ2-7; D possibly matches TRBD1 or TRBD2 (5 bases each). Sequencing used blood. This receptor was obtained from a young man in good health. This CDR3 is CASSSAGTGTYEQYF. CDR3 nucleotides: TGTGCCAGCAGCTCGGCCGGGACGGGGACCTACGAGCAGTACTTC.